Here is one T cell receptor (beta chain) with its context. Here immunoSEQ multiplex PCR was the method, and the copy in TCRdb shows in-frame clones only, minus some. This table holds around 30,000 clones, roughly 92% found once. This sample was taken from a study of OX40 agonist ivuxolimab in advanced cancers. The study sampled blood at baseline, cycle 4 day 1, and cycle 7 day 1. The CDR3 is made up of 13 amino acids. Germline assignment: CDR1 MDHEN and CDR2 SYDVKM. The chain has TRBV28 and TRBJ2-5; D ambiguous. Matching the DNA end better, TRBJ2-7 makes the J call doubtful. Sequencing was performed on CD4+ or CD8+ T cells sorted from blood, taken in a trial of the OX40 agonist ivuxolimab. The sequence was obtained from an adult with an advanced solid tumor such as melanoma, head and neck, liver or kidney cancer. This CDR3 reads CASSLGFSYEQYF. DNA of the CDR3: TGTGCCAGCAGTTTAGGCTTTTCCTACGAGCAGTACTTC.